Presented here are 9 T cell receptor beta chains from one specimen sequenced in a study of T cells after yellow fever vaccination. From the 5' RACE reads, TCRdb called clonotypes with MiXCR, one entry per CDR3 protein. The table shows some 350,000 distinct CDR3 sequences, with roughly 10% occurring only once. Sequences were derived from PBMCs, sampled on the day of the first yellow fever vaccination. These receptors were obtained from a young man who received the YFV17D yellow fever vaccine.

This clonotype was found a few times. The rearrangement joins TRBV7-2 to TRBJ2-1; the D is unclear. Trimming shortened V by 2 bases and J by 2 bases, and 7 bases separated the two germline ends. CDR3 size: 14 residues. The germline V gene encodes CDR1 SGHTA and CDR2 FQGNSA. The DNA for the CDR3 is TGTGCCAGCAGCTTAATCGGCACCTACAATGAGCAGTTCTTC. It specifies CASSLIGTYNEQFF.

In its sample, this clonotype was seen a few times. The V and J genes are TRBV5-1 and TRBJ1-6, with D hard to call. The CDR3 length is 13 residues. The V gene lost 5 bases and the J gene lost 7 bases, with 10 bases spanning the gap. Germline assignment: CDR1 SGHRS and CDR2 YFSETQ. The CDR3 DNA is TGCGCCAGCAGTCAAAAGCGGAATTCACCCCTCCACTTT. This sequence encodes CASSQKRNSPLHF.

This clonotype was recorded many times. The rearrangement links TRBV7-3 to TRBJ2-5; 11 bases are a match to TRBD2. Looked up from germline, CDR1 is SGHTA and CDR2 is FQGTGA. V shed 3 bases and J 5 bases; nucleotides not matched to a gene: 5. The CDR3 loop spans 15 amino acids. CDR3 DNA: TGTGCCAGCAGCTTCGTAGCGGGGGGGCTCGAGACCCAGTACTTC. Amino acids: CASSFVAGGLETQYF.

This clonotype was detected a few times. The rearrangement links TRBV20-1 to TRBJ1-5; no clear D. Trimming took off 7 bases at V and 1 base at J, with 20 bases between the two ends. CDR3 length: 16 residues. Per germline, CDR1 DFQATT and CDR2 SNEGSKA (reference sequence). The CDR3 is CSVVPRFRGSNQPQHF. DNA for the CDR3: TGCAGTGTCGTGCCTAGGTTCCGTGGAAGCAATCAGCCCCAGCATTTT.

The J gene is TRBJ2-3, the V gene TRBV7-2; tentatively, D is TRBD1 (5 bases). Germline CDR1 is SGHTA and CDR2 is FQGNSA. Between the trimmed V and J ends, which lost 3 bases and 1 base, there was a span of 14 bases. This CDR3 comprises 16 residues. CDR3 coding DNA: TGTGCCAGCAGCTTGGACACCGGTCAAGGCACAGATACGCAGTATTTT. Translating gives CASSLDTGQGTDTQYF.

This clonotype appeared a few times. The genes are TRBV20-1 and TRBJ2-5; 11 nucleotides line up with TRBD2. V lost 0 bases to trimming and J lost 5 bases; unmatched junction nucleotides: 5. Germline CDR1 is DFQATT and CDR2 is SNEGSKA (reference sequence). The CDR3 runs to 15 residues. The CDR3 DNA follows: TGCAGTGCTAGAGATCCTAGCGGGGGGTCCGAGACCCAGTACTTC. Translated: CSARDPSGGSETQYF.

This clonotype was found a few times. The V gene is TRBV19, the J gene TRBJ2-2; D gene unclear. Germline lookup yields CDR1 LNHDA and CDR2 SQIVND (reference sequence). CDR3 length equals 12 residues. The V and J ends lost 6 bases and 6 bases respectively, with 8 bases between them. In DNA form, the CDR3 reads TGTGCCAGTAGGGCAAGTCCCGGGGAGCTGTTTTTT. This sequence encodes CASRASPGELFF.

This chain links TRBV30 with TRBJ2-1, with TRBD2 identical over 12 bases. The CDR3 is 16 residues long. CDR1 GTSNPN and CDR2 SVGIG come from the germline V gene (reference sequence). Unmatched junction bases numbered 8, after V lost 0 bases and J lost 8 bases. The CDR3 DNA reads TGTGCCTGGAGTGTAGGACTAGCGGGGTTCGCGGATGAGCAGTTCTTC. This sequence encodes CAWSVGLAGFADEQFF.

A few counts support this clonotype. The chain is built from TRBV24-1 and TRBJ2-1; tentatively, D is TRBD2 (5 bases). The CDR3 extends over 15 amino acids. Germline CDR1 is KGHDR and CDR2 is SFDVKD. Trimming cost V 5 bases and J 1 base, with 11 bases left between them. CDR3 bases: TGTGCCACCAGTGTTCGGACTCTTTCCTACAATGAGCAGTTCTTC. Its translation is CATSVRTLSYNEQFF.